Described below is a single TCR beta chain sequence and its context. Its antigen is unidentified. The table came from immunoSEQ multiplex PCR; TCRdb's copy has only in-frame clones and leaves some out. The data contain roughly 260,000 clones, approximately 95% of them singletons. This record belongs to a study of T cell responses to AZD1222 COVID-19 vaccine. Overall study findings and caveats: Two AZD1222 administrations were followed by greater Spike-specific TCR breadth and depth. Among those given AZD1222, only five or six were seropositive at baseline. Donor demographics were predominantly white British with a female majority; clonal diversity may be underestimated.

V lost 8 bases and J lost 5, with 13 bases in between. The CDR3 extends over 13 amino acids. Germline CDR1 is SEHNR and CDR2 is FQNEAQ (reference sequence). V is TRBV7-9 and J is TRBJ1-5; tentative D call: TRBD1 (5 bases). This TCR derives from an adult in good health. This sample comprised peripheral blood, obtained on day 0 of AZD1222 vaccination. The CDR3 DNA reads TGTGCCAGCTCCAGGCAGGGAGATCAGCCCCAGCATTTT. This sequence encodes CASSRQGDQPQHF.